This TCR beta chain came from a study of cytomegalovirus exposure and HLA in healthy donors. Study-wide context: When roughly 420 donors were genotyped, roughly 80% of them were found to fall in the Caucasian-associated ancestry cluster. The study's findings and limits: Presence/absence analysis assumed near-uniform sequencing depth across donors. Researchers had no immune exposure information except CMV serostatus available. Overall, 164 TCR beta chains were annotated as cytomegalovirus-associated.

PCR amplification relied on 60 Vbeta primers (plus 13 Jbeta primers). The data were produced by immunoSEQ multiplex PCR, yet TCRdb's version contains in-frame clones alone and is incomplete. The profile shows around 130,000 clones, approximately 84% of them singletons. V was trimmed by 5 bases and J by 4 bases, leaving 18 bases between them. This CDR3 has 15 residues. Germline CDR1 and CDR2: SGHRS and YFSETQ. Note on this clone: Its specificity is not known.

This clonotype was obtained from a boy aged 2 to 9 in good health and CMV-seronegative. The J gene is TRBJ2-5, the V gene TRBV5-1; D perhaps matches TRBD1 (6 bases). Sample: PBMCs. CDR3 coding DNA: TGCGCCAGCAGTTTCGATAGTCTAGGGGGAGAGACCCAGTACTTC. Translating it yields CASSFDSLGGETQYF.